The next 27 T cell receptor beta chains were all read from a single sample in a study of T-cell memory formation after mild COVID-19. TCRdb re-analysed the 5' RACE reads in MiXCR, keeping a single row per CDR3 protein. The sample has around 300,000 distinct CDR3 sequences, roughly 13% seen once. The sample comprised PBMCs or a T cell subset sorted from them (not recorded which). The receptors stem from a young man who had mild COVID-19 (a few samples of this study predate the infection). Cell type and time point are not known.

This clonotype was observed at least ten times. The chain is built from TRBV6-2 or TRBV6-3 and TRBJ2-6; 8 bases are a match to TRBD1. CDR3 length: 15 residues. The junction had 1 base not matched to a gene; V was cut back by 4 bases and J by 2 bases. The germline V gene has CDR1 MNHEY and CDR2 SVGEGT. The CDR3 region has the DNA TGTGCCAGCAGTTCGGACAGGGCTGGGGCCAACGTCCTGACTTTC. Its translation: CASSSDRAGANVLTF.

This clonotype was seen a few times. In DNA, the CDR3 is TGCAGCGTTGACACAGGGGCCTCGAACACCGGGGAGCTGTTTTTT. It translates to CSVDTGASNTGELFF. The J gene is TRBJ2-2, the V gene TRBV29-1; 7 nucleotides align to TRBD1. From germline, CDR1 is SQVTM and CDR2 ANQGSEA. V lost 3 bases to trimming and J lost 0 bases; unmatched junction nucleotides: 4. CDR3 size: 15 residues.

The chain recombines TRBV6-2 or TRBV6-3 with TRBJ1-5; 11 nucleotides line up with TRBD1. The CDR3 spans 15 residues. Germline V gives CDR1 MNHEY, CDR2 SVGEGT. With 7 bases clipped from V and 4 bases from J, the junction kept 6 bases outside the gene matches. The CDR3 nucleotides are TGTGCCAGCACCGTGGGGACAGGGGGTAATCAGCCCCAGCATTTT. It encodes CASTVGTGGNQPQHF.

The chain joins TRBV6-2 or TRBV6-3 to TRBJ2-2; 10 bases align to TRBD1. Germline V gives CDR1 MNHEY, CDR2 SVGEGT. The CDR3 has 17 amino acids. Trimming took 7 bases from V and 1 from J; bases not matched to a gene: 9. CDR3 loop: CASITRRDRGNTGELFF. The DNA for the CDR3 is TGTGCCAGCATAACCCGCCGGGACAGGGGGAACACCGGGGAGCTGTTTTTT.

The chain carries TRBV4-3 and TRBJ2-1, with D unclear. Germline V CDR1 and CDR2: LGHNA, YSLEER. Deletions cut 0 bases from V and 10 bases from J, with 7 bases between. This CDR3 spans 12 amino acids. The CDR3 is CASSQDSREQFF. CDR3 in DNA: TGCGCCAGCAGCCAAGATTCTAGGGAGCAGTTCTTC.

Turning to this clonotype: One end of the junction does not line up with germline, which may come from a read error. The chain couples TRBV7-6 to TRBJ1-1; D gene uncertain. Germline lookup yields CDR1 SGHVS and CDR2 FNYEAQ. This CDR3 spans 14 amino acids. In DNA, the CDR3 is TGTGACAGCAGCTTAGGTGGGGAGTACACTGAAGCTTTCTTT. Its protein product is CDSSLGGEYTEAFF.

This clonotype was picked up many times. The chain is built from TRBV5-1 and TRBJ2-2, with 8 bases fitting TRBD1. There are 15 residues in the CDR3. Germline V CDR1 and CDR2: SGHRS, YFSETQ. V dropped 7 bases and J dropped 0; count of bases not matched to a gene: 5. DNA of the CDR3: TGCGCCAGCCGCCGGACAGGGACGAACACCGGGGAGCTGTTTTTT. Translated: CASRRTGTNTGELFF.

This clonotype was seen ten or more times. The rearrangement uses TRBV7-3 and TRBJ2-5; D remains unclear. Germline CDR1 SGHTA, CDR2 FQGTGA. CDR3 length: 14 amino acids. V dropped 1 base and J dropped 6 bases, with 12 bases sitting between them. CDR3 in amino acids: CASSLRAGLQTQYF. The CDR3 bases are TGTGCCAGCAGCTTAAGGGCAGGCCTACAGACCCAGTACTTC.

This clonotype showed up just a few times. The chain combines TRBV5-1 with TRBJ1-1; 7 positions match TRBD1. The junction had 3 bases not matched to a gene; V was cut back by 6 bases and J by 1 base. The germline gives CDR1 SGHRS, CDR2 YFSETQ. The CDR3 has 13 amino acids. CDR3 sequence: CASTGTANTEAFF. The CDR3 region has the DNA TGCGCCAGCACCGGGACAGCGAACACTGAAGCTTTCTTT. The full variable domain, rest sourced from reference TRBV5-1 and TRBJ1-1, is KAGVTQTPRYLIKTRGQQVTLSCSPISGHRSVSWYQQTPGQGLQFLFEYFSETQRNKGNFPGRFSGRQFSNSRSEMNVSTLELGDSALYLCASTGTANTEAFFGQGTRLTVV.

This chain connects TRBV5-1 to TRBJ1-2, with 8 positions matching TRBD1. Trimming cost V 4 bases and J 0 bases; bases outside gene matches: 8. Germline V gene lookup returns CDR1 SGHRS and CDR2 YFSETQ. The CDR3 runs 16 residues. CDR3 in DNA: TGCGCCAGCAGCCCCACACGGACAGGGACTAACTATGGCTACACCTTC. This gives the protein CASSPTRTGTNYGYTF.

This clonotype was seen many times. The V gene is TRBV7-2, the J gene TRBJ1-2; 9 bases map to TRBD1. The CDR3 consists of 18 residues. Germline V gene lookup returns CDR1 SGHTA and CDR2 FQGNSA. V was clipped by 4 bases and J by 6 bases; unmatched bases: 18. The CDR3 bases are TGTGCCAGCAGCTCCCGCGGGGGGCCGGGACAGGGACTCCATGGCTACACCTTC. Its protein product is CASSSRGGPGQGLHGYTF.

In this sample, this clonotype turned up a few times. The chain employs TRBV6-1 and TRBJ2-1; TRBD2 aligns across 11 bases. The trim removed 4 bases at V and 4 bases at J, leaving 3 bases unmatched. The CDR3 length is 15 residues. Germline V gives CDR1 MNHNS, CDR2 SASEGT. For the CDR3, the DNA is TGTGCCAGCAGTGTTAGCGGGGGGGGATACAATGAGCAGTTCTTC. Translated: CASSVSGGGYNEQFF.

This clonotype has just a few counts. This chain uses TRBV7-9 with TRBJ2-3, with TRBD1 as a possible D gene (6 bases). The germline V and J ends were trimmed by 5 bases and 1 base, with 28 bases remaining between them. CDR1 and CDR2 from the germline V gene are SEHNR and FQNEAQ (reference sequence). This CDR3 region has 20 residues. Here the CDR3 reads CASSPDGARNEKGGTDTQYF. CDR3 DNA: TGTGCCAGCAGCCCTGACGGGGCCAGAAACGAAAAGGGGGGCACAGATACGCAGTATTTT.

The genes are TRBV7-6 and TRBJ2-7; 10 bases agree with TRBD1. The CDR3 covers 13 residues. J was trimmed by 7 bases and V by 4 bases; bases with no gene match: 4. Germline CDR1 and CDR2: SGHVS and FNYEAQ. The CDR3 region has the DNA TGTGCCAGCAGCTCCAGGACAGGGGGTGAGCAGTACGTC. Amino acid sequence: CASSSRTGGEQYV.

The chain employs TRBV20-1 and TRBJ2-7; no firm D call. The CDR3 length is 15 residues. CDR1 and CDR2 from the germline V gene are DFQATT and SNEGSKA (reference sequence). Trimming pared 1 base from V and 3 bases from J, leaving 16 bases between. In DNA form, the CDR3 reads TGCAGTGCTAGAGTCCCAGAAGAGACGGACTACGAGCAGTACTTC. This gives the protein CSARVPEETDYEQYF.

Regarding this clonotype: Relative to the germline gene, one junction end is altered; a read error may explain this. V usage is TRBV4-1 and J usage is TRBJ1-4, with TRBD1 matching 9 bases. This CDR3 comprises 11 residues. Germline assignment: CDR1 MGHRA and CDR2 YSYEKL. The CDR3: CASSQRDRVLF. CDR3 nucleotide sequence: TGCGCCAGCAGCCAGCGGGACAGGGTCCTTTTT.

V is TRBV5-1 and J is TRBJ2-2; 8 nucleotides match TRBD2. CDR1 and CDR2 (germline): SGHRS, YFSETQ. The CDR3 extends over 16 amino acids. V was clipped by 2 bases and J by 6 bases; unmatched bases: 9. The CDR3 nucleotides are TGCGCCAGCAGCTTAAACGAAGGCGGGGGGTCCGGGGAGCTGTTTTTT. This codes for CASSLNEGGGSGELFF.

In its sample, this clonotype was seen many times. V usage is TRBV24-1 and J usage is TRBJ1-5; a possible D gene is TRBD1 (6 bases). Germline V lookup: CDR1 KGHDR, CDR2 SFDVKD. The CDR3 runs 15 residues. V was trimmed by 2 bases and J by 5 bases, leaving 12 bases between them. CDR3 loop: CATSDSTGWDQPQHF. CDR3 bases: TGTGCCACCAGTGATTCTACAGGGTGGGATCAGCCCCAGCATTTT.

The chain joins TRBV24-1 to TRBJ1-5; D gene ambiguous. The germline V gene has CDR1 KGHDR and CDR2 SFDVKD. The CDR3 has 14 residues. Deletions cut 5 bases from V and 1 base from J, with 8 bases between. CDR3 amino acids: CATSAGTSNQPQHF. The CDR3 nucleotides are TGTGCCACCAGTGCAGGAACGAGCAATCAGCCCCAGCATTTT.

This clonotype was detected a few times. The chain joins TRBV28 to TRBJ2-7; D is possibly TRBD1 (6 bases). The CDR3 is made up of 13 amino acids. Trimming cost V 5 bases and J 9 bases, with 17 bases left between them. Germline assignment: CDR1 MDHEN and CDR2 SYDVKM. CDR3 bases: TGTGCCAGCAGTCCCGGGACACCAACGACGCAGTACGTC. Amino acids: CASSPGTPTTQYV.

The CDR3: CASRPRTASSYNEQFF. The CDR3 bases are TGTGCCAGCAGACCTAGGACGGCCAGCTCCTACAATGAGCAGTTCTTC. This chain uses TRBV12-3 or TRBV12-4 with TRBJ2-1; D is ambiguous. This CDR3 has 16 residues. Trimming removed 6 bases from V and 0 bases from J, with 15 bases in between.

This clonotype was seen a few times. This rearrangement joins TRBV5-1 to TRBJ2-3, with 8 bases matching TRBD1. Germline V gives CDR1 SGHRS, CDR2 YFSETQ. J was trimmed by 2 bases and V by 6 bases; bases with no gene match: 5. This CDR3 has 14 residues. The CDR3 DNA is TGCGCCAGCACACAGGGGGAATACACAGATACGCAGTATTTT. Its protein product is CASTQGEYTDTQYF.

Only a few counts were recorded for this clonotype. J is TRBJ1-5 and V is TRBV4-3; 7 bases line up with TRBD1. With V trimmed by 2 bases and J by 7 bases, 5 bases remained unmatched. Germline loops: CDR1 LGHNA, CDR2 YSLEER. The length of the CDR3 is 14 residues. The DNA of the CDR3 is TGCGCCAGCAGCCAAAGACAGGGAGCCCAGCCCCAGCATTTT. This translates into CASSQRQGAQPQHF.

This clonotype was picked up a small number of times. This chain connects TRBV10-3 to TRBJ2-1; perhaps TRBD1 as D (6 bases). Per the germline V gene, CDR1 is ENHRY and CDR2 is SYGVKD. The CDR3 runs 18 residues. V gave up 2 bases and J gave up 1 base, with 18 bases separating them. The CDR3, as DNA: TGTGCCATCAGTGAGCCCCCAATCAGGGGATGGTCCTACAATGAGCAGTTCTTC. It codes for CAISEPPIRGWSYNEQFF.

This chain connects TRBV6-5 to TRBJ2-2; 8 bases match TRBD1. Looked up from germline, CDR1 is MNHEY and CDR2 is SVGAGI. V shed 2 bases, J shed 5 bases, and the junction held 10 bases outside the gene matches. The CDR3 consists of 17 residues. The CDR3 nucleotides are TGTGCCAGCAGTTACCCCCGTTCAGGGGGCCAAACCGGGGAGCTGTTTTTT. Residues: CASSYPRSGGQTGELFF.

Only a few counts were recorded for this clonotype. This rearrangement joins TRBV25-1 to TRBJ2-7; D is possibly TRBD1 (6 bases). The V end was cut by 7 bases, the J end by 5 bases, with 21 bases between. Germline values: CDR1 MGHDK, CDR2 SYGVNS. The CDR3 is 15 residues long. In nucleotides, the CDR3 is TGTGCCAGCATGATCTTGCGGCAGGGGAGTAACGAGCAGTACTTC. The encoded protein is CASMILRQGSNEQYF.

This clonotype was found a few times. The chain uses TRBV7-2 and TRBJ2-1; 7 bases are a match to TRBD2. The trim removed 4 bases at V and 9 bases at J, leaving 9 bases unmatched. Looked up from germline, CDR1 is SGHTA and CDR2 is FQGNSA. The CDR3 spans 14 residues. In DNA, the CDR3 is TGTGCCAGCAGCTCCCCCGGGACTACGGCTGAGCAGTTCTTC. This gives the protein CASSSPGTTAEQFF.